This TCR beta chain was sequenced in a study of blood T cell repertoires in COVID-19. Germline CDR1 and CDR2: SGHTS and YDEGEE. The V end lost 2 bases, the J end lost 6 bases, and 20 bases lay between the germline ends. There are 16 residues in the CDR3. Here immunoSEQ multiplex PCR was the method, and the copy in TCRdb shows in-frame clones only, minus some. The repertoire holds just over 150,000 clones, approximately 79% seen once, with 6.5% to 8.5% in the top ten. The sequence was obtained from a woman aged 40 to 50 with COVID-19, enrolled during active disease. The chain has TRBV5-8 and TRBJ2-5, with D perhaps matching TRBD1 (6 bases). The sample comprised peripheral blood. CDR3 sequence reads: CASSFVGAVDRKTQYF. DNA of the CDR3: TGTGCCAGCAGCTTCGTGGGGGCGGTTGATAGGAAGACCCAGTACTTC.